The following is a TCR beta chain sequence with its context. V lost 0 bases and J lost 5, with 9 bases in between. The V gene's germline CDR1 is SGHNT and CDR2 YYREEE (reference sequence). The CDR3 sequence is 13 residues long. Original processing methods: Nucleated cell number was recorded as an estimate derived from reference gene primer amplification. TCRdb keeps only in-frame clones here, not all; method: immunoSEQ multiplex PCR. V, J and clone size were drawn from that table, and D and trimming were deduced from the DNA. The data hold approximately 74,000 clones, with roughly 80% observed a single time. The source of the sample is a study of blood T cell repertoires in COVID-19. Study-wide background: There were acute and convalescent COVID-19 samples, and they came from the United States, Italy and Spain. PBMCs, B-cell-depleted T cells, or T cells were the source of the cDNA or gDNA that made up the material.

The chain uses TRBV5-4 and TRBJ2-7; no clear D gene. The source is a man in his sixties with acute or convalescent COVID-19. The sequenced sample was peripheral blood. DNA of the CDR3: TGTGCCAGCAGCTTGGTTCTGGGCGACGAGCAGTACTTC. It translates to CASSLVLGDEQYF.